The 7 T cell receptor beta chains below all came from one sample that was sequenced in a study of CD8 T cells in ankylosing spondylitis. In TCRdb, the 5' RACE reads were re-called with MiXCR into one record per CDR3 protein. The repertoire consists of fewer than 500,000 distinct CDR3 sequences, with about 24% occurring once and the leading ten covering roughly 0.9%. Study conclusions and caveats: What seemed typical of ankylosing spondylitis blood was a TCR beta motif built from several highly homologous variants.

Antigens for these TCRs are unknown. Sample: blood, either unsorted or a sorted T cell fraction (not recorded which). All receptors come from a male donor with ankylosing spondylitis.

The chain carries TRBV16 and TRBJ1-6; no clear D gene. Germline CDR1 and CDR2: KGHSY and FQNENV. V was trimmed by 0 bases and J by 1 base, leaving 7 bases between them. The CDR3 runs 16 residues. DNA of the CDR3: TGTGCCAGCAGCCAATCGTGGGGTTCCTATAATTCACCCCTCCACTTT. It translates to CASSQSWGSYNSPLHF.

The chain joins TRBV7-7 to TRBJ2-2; possibly TRBD1 for D (5 bases). The germline V gene has CDR1 SSHAT and CDR2 FNYEAQ (reference sequence). The V gene lost 0 bases and the J gene lost 5 bases, with 10 bases spanning the gap. This CDR3 is built from 15 residues. CDR3 nucleotide sequence: TGTGCCAGCAGCTTAGCCAGGGTCGGGACCGGGGAGCTGTTTTTT. Its protein product is CASSLARVGTGELFF.

This clonotype was picked up many times. V is TRBV27 and J is TRBJ1-5; no reliable D call. This CDR3 contains 13 residues. The germline V and J ends were trimmed by 2 bases and 5 bases, with 7 bases remaining between them. The germline V gene encodes CDR1 MNHEY and CDR2 SMNVEV (reference sequence). This CDR3 is CASSLRLDQPQHF. CDR3 DNA: TGTGCCAGCAGTTTACGGTTAGATCAGCCCCAGCATTTT.

V is TRBV11-3 and J is TRBJ1-1; tentatively, D is TRBD1 (6 bases). Trimming shortened V by 5 bases and J by 5 bases, and 9 bases separated the two germline ends. Per the germline V gene, CDR1 is SGHNT and CDR2 is YENEEA. The CDR3 has 12 amino acids. CDR3 DNA sequence: TGTGCCAGCAGCCACAGGGCTACTGAAGCTTTCTTT. It encodes CASSHRATEAFF.

In its sample, this clonotype was seen a few times. DNA of the CDR3: TGCGCCAGCAGCTTCGAGGGGACGAACACCGGGGAGCTGTTTTTT. Residues: CASSFEGTNTGELFF. The chain combines TRBV5-1 with TRBJ2-2; either TRBD1 or TRBD2 may fit D (5 bases each). The CDR3 covers 15 residues. The V and J ends lost 2 bases and 0 bases respectively, with 8 bases between them. CDR1 is SGHRS and CDR2 is YFSETQ in the germline V gene.

V gene TRBV20-1 combines with J gene TRBJ1-1, with unresolved D. In germline, CDR1 is DFQATT, CDR2 SNEGSKA (reference sequence). Trimming cost V 0 bases and J 1 base, with 6 bases left between them. The CDR3 sequence is 13 residues long. CDR3 sequence: CSARDRKNTEAFF. The CDR3 nucleotides are TGCAGTGCTAGAGACAGGAAGAACACTGAAGCTTTCTTT.

The chain recombines TRBV27 with TRBJ2-1, with 9 positions matching TRBD2. CDR3 length: 17 residues. From germline, CDR1 is MNHEY and CDR2 SMNVEV (reference sequence). After removal of 4 bases from V and 9 bases from J, the junction contained 16 bases not matched to a gene. The CDR3 region is CASSSLGAGGEVSEQFF. CDR3 DNA sequence: TGTGCCAGCAGTTCCCTTGGGGCGGGAGGGGAAGTTAGTGAGCAGTTCTTC.